This T cell receptor (beta chain) was recorded in a study of tumor T cells in aggressive B-cell lymphoma. Profiled with immunoSEQ multiplex PCR; TCRdb holds only in-frame clones, not every one. The sample has about 7,600 clones; 80% to 85% are singletons. CDR3 length: 12 residues. Trimming stripped 2 bases from V and 6 bases from J, with 5 bases between. From germline, CDR1 is LGHNT and CDR2 FRNRAP. The sequence derives from an adult with diffuse large B cell lymphoma. V and J are TRBV12-5 and TRBJ2-1; D gene ambiguous. The sequencing sample was made of tumor tissue. The CDR3 here is CASGLSLNEQFF. CDR3 nucleotide sequence: TGTGCTAGTGGTTTGAGCCTCAATGAGCAGTTCTTC.